These 10 T cell receptor beta chains share one sample of origin, sequenced in a study of long-term antiretroviral therapy in people with HIV. Survey-level resolution applied to immunoSEQ assay v3.0. Some clones are missing from TCRdb's copy, which holds only in-frame ones; the method was immunoSEQ multiplex PCR. The data contain 36,000 or so clones, over 70% of them singletons. Specimen: unsorted PBMCs, collected 0.6 years after starting antiretroviral therapy. All receptors derive from a man aged 18 to 29 with HIV.

The rearrangement uses TRBV2 and TRBJ2-3, with a tentative D call TRBD2 (7 bases). The CDR3 runs to 16 residues. Trimming shortened V by 7 bases and J by 2 bases, and 19 bases separated the two germline ends. Germline CDR1 reads SNHLY; CDR2 reads FYNNEI. In nucleotides, the CDR3 is TGTGCCAGCATAACAGGGTTGGGAGGGAACACAGATACGCAGTATTTT. It specifies CASITGLGGNTDTQYF.

The chain links TRBV5-1 to TRBJ1-2, with D unresolved. Germline CDR1 and CDR2: SGHRS and YFSETQ. Trimming pared 1 base from V and 4 bases from J, leaving 8 bases between. The CDR3 sequence is 13 residues long. As DNA, the CDR3 is TGCGCCAGCAGCTTGACAGTAGCCTATGGCTACACCTTC. It codes for CASSLTVAYGYTF.

The J gene is TRBJ1-2, the V gene TRBV29-1, with D perhaps TRBD1 (5 bases). There are 13 residues in the CDR3. Trimming stripped 0 bases from V and 5 bases from J, with 10 bases between. Germline-derived CDR1 and CDR2 are SQVTM and ANQGSEA. CDR3 sequence: CSVEDPTGYGYTF. As DNA, the CDR3 is TGCAGCGTTGAAGATCCCACAGGATATGGCTACACCTTC.

This clone was observed a few times. This chain uses TRBV19 with TRBJ1-2; no clear D. The CDR3 extends over 15 amino acids. V gave up 0 bases and J gave up 0 bases, with 8 bases separating them. Germline loops: CDR1 LNHDA, CDR2 SQIVND (reference sequence). The CDR3 protein is CASSIDSGTNYGYTF. CDR3 nucleotides: TGTGCCAGTAGTATAGATAGCGGAACTAACTATGGCTACACCTTC.

The rearrangement links TRBV19 to TRBJ2-2, with 12 bases lining up with TRBD2. CDR3 length equals 18 residues. Germline CDR1 and CDR2: LNHDA and SQIVND (reference sequence). V shed 5 bases and J 6 bases; nucleotides not matched to a gene: 13. The CDR3 DNA sequence: TGTGCCAGTAGTTACCACCTGGCTAGCGGGAGGGCCCCCGGGGAGCTGTTTTTT. Translated: CASSYHLASGRAPGELFF.

The gene calls are TRBV2 and TRBJ1-1; TRBD1 matches at 9 bases. Germline CDR1 reads SNHLY; CDR2 reads FYNNEI. J was trimmed by 3 bases and V by 5 bases; bases with no gene match: 7. The length of the CDR3 is 15 residues. CDR3 region: CASSYQQGAYTEAFF. CDR3 nucleotide sequence: TGTGCCAGCAGTTATCAACAGGGGGCTTACACTGAAGCTTTCTTT.

This sequence joins TRBV19 and TRBJ2-5, with D hard to call. The CDR3 has 13 residues. In germline, CDR1 is LNHDA, CDR2 SQIVND (reference sequence). With 3 bases removed from V and 5 bases from J, the gap between germline ends came to 10 bases. CDR3 coding DNA: TGTGCCAGTAGTATTCTCGAGGATGAGACCCAGTACTTC. This gives the protein CASSILEDETQYF.

This clone showed up just once. The chain recombines TRBV4-3 with TRBJ2-1; D is undetermined. V lost 0 bases and J 3 bases, leaving 9 bases between the germline ends. This CDR3 is built from 15 residues. Looked up from germline, CDR1 is LGHNA and CDR2 is YSLEER. CDR3: CASSQDENRYNEQFF. In nucleotides, the CDR3 is TGCGCCAGCAGCCAAGATGAAAACCGCTACAATGAGCAGTTCTTC.

The chain carries TRBV10-3 and TRBJ2-7; 9 bases agree with TRBD1. This CDR3 is built from 14 residues. Germline V gene sequence: CDR1 ENHRY, CDR2 SYGVKD. V was clipped by 4 bases and J by 4 bases; unmatched bases: 5. CDR3 bases: TGTGCCATCAGTGCCGGGACAGGGTCTTACGAGCAGTACTTC. Translated: CAISAGTGSYEQYF.

The gene calls are TRBV20-1 and TRBJ1-2; maybe TRBD1 (6 bases). V gave up 7 bases and J gave up 8 bases, with 11 bases separating them. CDR3 length: 10 residues. Per germline, CDR1 DFQATT and CDR2 SNEGSKA (reference sequence). CDR3 coding DNA: TGCAGTGGTTACAGGGACGGCTACACCTTC. Its translation: CSGYRDGYTF.